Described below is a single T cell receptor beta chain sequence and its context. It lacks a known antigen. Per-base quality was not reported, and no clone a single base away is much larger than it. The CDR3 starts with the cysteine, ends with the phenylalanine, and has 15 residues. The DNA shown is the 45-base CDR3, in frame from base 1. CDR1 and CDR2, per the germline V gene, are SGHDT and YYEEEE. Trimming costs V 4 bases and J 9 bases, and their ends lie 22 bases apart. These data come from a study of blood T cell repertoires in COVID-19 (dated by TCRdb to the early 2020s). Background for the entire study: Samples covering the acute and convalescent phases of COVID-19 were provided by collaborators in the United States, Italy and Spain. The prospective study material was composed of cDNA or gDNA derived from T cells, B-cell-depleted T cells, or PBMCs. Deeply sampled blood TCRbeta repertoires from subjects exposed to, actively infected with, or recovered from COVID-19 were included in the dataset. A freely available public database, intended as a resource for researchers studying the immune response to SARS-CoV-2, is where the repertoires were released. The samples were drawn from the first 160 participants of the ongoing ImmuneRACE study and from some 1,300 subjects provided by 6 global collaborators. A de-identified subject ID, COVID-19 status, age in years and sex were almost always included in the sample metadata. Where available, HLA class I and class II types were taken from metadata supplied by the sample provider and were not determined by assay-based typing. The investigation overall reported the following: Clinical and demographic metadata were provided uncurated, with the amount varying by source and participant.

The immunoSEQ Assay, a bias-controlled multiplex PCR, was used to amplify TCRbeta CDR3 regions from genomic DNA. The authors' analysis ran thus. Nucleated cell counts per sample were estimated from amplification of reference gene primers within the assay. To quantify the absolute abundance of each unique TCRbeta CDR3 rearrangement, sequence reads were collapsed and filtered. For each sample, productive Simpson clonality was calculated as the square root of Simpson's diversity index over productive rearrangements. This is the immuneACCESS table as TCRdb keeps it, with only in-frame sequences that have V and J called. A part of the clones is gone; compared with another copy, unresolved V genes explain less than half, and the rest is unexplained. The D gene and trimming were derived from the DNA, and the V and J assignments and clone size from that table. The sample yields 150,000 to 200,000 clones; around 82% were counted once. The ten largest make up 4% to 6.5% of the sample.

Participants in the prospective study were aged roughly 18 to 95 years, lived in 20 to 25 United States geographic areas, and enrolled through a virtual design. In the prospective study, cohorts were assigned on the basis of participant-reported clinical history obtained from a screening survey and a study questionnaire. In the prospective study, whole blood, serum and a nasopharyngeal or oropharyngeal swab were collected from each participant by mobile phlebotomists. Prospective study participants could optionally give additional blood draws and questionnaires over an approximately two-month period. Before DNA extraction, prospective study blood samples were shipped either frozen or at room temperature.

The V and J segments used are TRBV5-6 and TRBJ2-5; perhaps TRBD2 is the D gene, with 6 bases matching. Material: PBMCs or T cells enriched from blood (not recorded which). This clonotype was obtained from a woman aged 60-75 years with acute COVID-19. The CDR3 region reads CASSPTGTRSMSQYF. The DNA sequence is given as TGTGCCAGCAGCCCAACCGGGACTCGGAGTATGTCCCAGTACTTC.